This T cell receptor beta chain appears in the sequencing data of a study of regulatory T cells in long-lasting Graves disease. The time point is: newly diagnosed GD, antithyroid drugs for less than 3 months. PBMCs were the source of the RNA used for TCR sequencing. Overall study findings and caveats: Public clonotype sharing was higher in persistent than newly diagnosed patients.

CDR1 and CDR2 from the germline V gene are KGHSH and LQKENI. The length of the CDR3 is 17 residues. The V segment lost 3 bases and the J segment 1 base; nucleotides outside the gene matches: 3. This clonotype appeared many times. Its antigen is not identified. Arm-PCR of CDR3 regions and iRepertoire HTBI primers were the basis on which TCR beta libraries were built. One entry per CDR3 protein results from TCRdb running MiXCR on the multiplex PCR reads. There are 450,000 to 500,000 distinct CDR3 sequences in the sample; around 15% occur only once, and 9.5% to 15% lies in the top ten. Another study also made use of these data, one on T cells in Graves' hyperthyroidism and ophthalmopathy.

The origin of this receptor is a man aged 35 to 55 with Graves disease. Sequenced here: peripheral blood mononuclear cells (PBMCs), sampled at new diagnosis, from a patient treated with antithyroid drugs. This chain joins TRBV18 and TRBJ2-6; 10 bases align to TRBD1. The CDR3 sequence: CASSPRQGASGANVLTF. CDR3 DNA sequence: TGTGCCAGCTCACCGAGACAGGGGGCGTCTGGGGCCAACGTCCTGACTTTC.